One and the same sample provided the 17 T cell receptor beta chains below, sequenced in a study of T cells in Graves' hyperthyroidism and ophthalmopathy. Amplification yielded TCR beta CDR3 regions, with RNA transcripts as the source. Primed by the HTBI set, a first-round RT-PCR was run on the TCR CDR3. Using its own MiXCR run on the multiplex PCR reads, TCRdb lists one record per CDR3 protein. Of around 600,000 distinct CDR3 sequences in the sample, 13% to 15% were seen once. The sequenced sample consisted of blood. These receptors were taken from a woman under 30 with Graves' ophthalmopathy.

V and J are TRBV2 and TRBJ2-7; tentative D call: TRBD2 (7 bases). The CDR3 covers 14 residues. V lost 6 bases and J 2 bases, leaving 14 bases between the germline ends. In germline, CDR1 is SNHLY, CDR2 FYNNEI. The DNA for the CDR3 is TGTGCCAGCAGCGAGAGGGGGGGGGCCTACGAGCAGTACTTC. Its translation: CASSERGGAYEQYF.

This clonotype was recorded at least ten times. The CDR3: CASSLLGVQFF. Here the CDR3 DNA reads TGTGCCAGCAGCTTATTGGGGGTGCAGTTCTTC. The J gene is TRBJ2-1, the V gene TRBV7-9, with D possibly being TRBD1 or TRBD2 (5 bases each). Trimming stripped 2 bases from V and 12 bases from J, with 8 bases between. The germline V gene encodes CDR1 SEHNR and CDR2 FQNEAQ (reference sequence). The length of the CDR3 is 11 residues.

About this clonotype itself: A much larger clone differs by one base, so this may be a read error. V gene TRBV2 combines with J gene TRBJ1-2; maybe TRBD1 (5 bases). The CDR3 consists of 13 residues. The germline CDR1 and CDR2 sequences are SNHLY and FYNNEI. V was trimmed by 7 bases and J by 9 bases, leaving 18 bases between them. The CDR3 spells CASTLRDDWSYTF. CDR3 coding DNA: TGTGCCAGCACTCTGCGGGACGATTGGAGCTACACCTTC.

This clonotype was detected many times. The chain employs TRBV7-9 and TRBJ2-1; TRBD1 is a possible D gene (6 bases). The germline V gene encodes CDR1 SEHNR and CDR2 FQNEAQ (reference sequence). The CDR3 has 11 residues. The germline V and J ends were trimmed by 3 bases and 10 bases, with 7 bases remaining between them. CDR3 sequence: CASSFGQEQFF. The CDR3 DNA follows: TGTGCCAGCAGCTTCGGACAGGAGCAGTTCTTC. The variable domain in full, completed from reference TRBV7-9 and TRBJ2-1, reads DTGVSQNPRHKITKRGQNVTFRCDPISEHNRLYWYRQTLGQGPEFLTYFQNEAQLEKSRLLSDRFSAERPKGSFSTLEIQRTEQGDSAMYLCASSFGQEQFFGPGTRLTVL.

The chain is built from TRBV6-2 or TRBV6-3 and TRBJ2-7, with 7 bases lining up with TRBD1. V dropped 7 bases and J dropped 4; count of bases not matched to a gene: 7. This CDR3 spans 13 amino acids. Germline V gene lookup returns CDR1 MNHEY and CDR2 SVGEGT. Here the CDR3 reads CASNFHRGYEQYF. As DNA, the CDR3 is TGTGCCAGCAATTTCCACAGGGGTTACGAGCAGTACTTC.

The chain is built from TRBV28 and TRBJ2-2; D is ambiguous. Germline CDR1 reads MDHEN; CDR2 reads SYDVKM. Trimming shortened V by 6 bases and J by 1 base, and 18 bases separated the two germline ends. The CDR3 spans 17 residues. The CDR3 protein is CASRPIGQQLNTGELFF. The CDR3 bases are TGTGCCAGCAGGCCCATAGGGCAGCAGTTGAACACCGGGGAGCTGTTTTTT.

This clonotype was seen ten or more times. The genes are TRBV4-1 and TRBJ2-5, with D hard to call. Germline loops: CDR1 MGHRA, CDR2 YSYEKL. The CDR3 contains 18 residues. Trimming removed 1 base at V and 2 bases at J, with 20 bases between. In DNA, the CDR3 is TGCGCCAGCAGCCAAGGGGGATCCCGCGTGGACCAACAAGAGACCCAGTACTTC. Translated: CASSQGGSRVDQQETQYF.

The chain recombines TRBV7-9 with TRBJ2-1; D call uncertain. The CDR3 consists of 12 residues. CDR1 is SEHNR and CDR2 is FQNEAQ in the germline V gene (reference sequence). V was shortened by 8 bases and J by 8 bases, with 13 bases between the two germline ends. CDR3 amino acids: CASVESIDEQFF. As DNA, the CDR3 is TGTGCCAGCGTGGAGAGCATCGATGAGCAGTTCTTC.

This clonotype was detected many times. The V and J genes are TRBV28 and TRBJ1-2; 7 bases agree with TRBD1. Per germline, CDR1 MDHEN and CDR2 SYDVKM. This CDR3 has 15 amino acids. The J segment lost 3 bases and the V segment lost 2 bases, leaving 6 bases of the junction unmatched. The CDR3 DNA sequence: TGTGCCAGCAGTTTACAGGGGGAGGGAGACTATGGCTACACCTTC. Translating gives CASSLQGEGDYGYTF.

V and J are TRBV13 and TRBJ2-3; no definite D call. The CDR3 sequence is 16 residues long. Germline assignment: CDR1 PRHDT and CDR2 FYEKMQ (reference sequence). V was pared by 0 bases and J by 2 bases, with 12 bases between. CDR3 sequence reads: CASSLGTDRLTDTQYF. The CDR3 DNA reads as TGTGCCAGCAGCTTAGGCACGGACCGCCTCACAGATACGCAGTATTTT. Full variable domain (rest looked up from reference TRBV13 and TRBJ2-3): AAGVIQSPRHLIKEKRETATLKCYPIPRHDTVYWYQQGPGQDPQFLISFYEKMQSDKGSIPDRFSAQQFSDYHSELNMSSLELGDSALYFCASSLGTDRLTDTQYFGPGTRLTVL.

This clonotype was seen at least ten times. The V and J genes are TRBV28 and TRBJ1-2; tentative D call: TRBD1 (6 bases). V lost 2 bases and J lost 3, with 7 bases in between. There are 13 residues in the CDR3. Germline values: CDR1 MDHEN, CDR2 SYDVKM. CDR3 loop: CASSLAGDYGYTF. The CDR3 DNA reads TGTGCCAGCAGTTTAGCAGGGGACTATGGCTACACCTTC.

This clonotype was picked up many times. The gene calls are TRBV24-1 and TRBJ2-5; D is ambiguous. The CDR3 spans 14 residues. Germline V gene lookup returns CDR1 KGHDR and CDR2 SFDVKD. V lost 3 bases to trimming and J lost 5 bases, with 12 bases between them. The DNA for the CDR3 is TGTGCCACCAGTGATCGGGCGGACGGGGAGACCCAGTACTTC. Amino acid sequence: CATSDRADGETQYF.

There are a few counts of this clonotype. The rearrangement uses TRBV7-9 and TRBJ2-7, with TRBD2 matching 13 bases. CDR3 length: 16 amino acids. Looked up from germline, CDR1 is SEHNR and CDR2 is FQNEAQ (reference sequence). V shed 5 bases, J shed 5 bases, and the junction held 9 bases outside the gene matches. CDR3 DNA: TGTGCCAGCAGCCTCCGGACTAGCGGGAGTGGGAACGAGCAGTACTTC. It yields the protein CASSLRTSGSGNEQYF.

V and J are TRBV29-1 and TRBJ2-2; 10 bases agree with TRBD2. Germline trimming cut 7 bases from V and 1 base from J; bases unmatched to any gene: 9. This CDR3 spans 16 amino acids. Germline CDR1 reads SQVTM; CDR2 reads ANQGSEA. CDR3 loop: CSGLLSSGRNTGELFF. CDR3 nucleotides: TGCAGCGGCCTCCTTTCTAGCGGGAGGAACACCGGGGAGCTGTTTTTT.

This clonotype occurred a few times. The chain combines TRBV29-1 with TRBJ1-2, with D perhaps matching TRBD1 (5 bases). The CDR3 totals 14 residues. Trimming stripped 3 bases from V and 0 bases from J, with 11 bases between. Germline assignment: CDR1 SQVTM and CDR2 ANQGSEA. CDR3 DNA sequence: TGCAGCGTTGAGCGAGGGGCCTCTAACTATGGCTACACCTTC. Residues: CSVERGASNYGYTF.

This clonotype was recorded a few times. The J gene is TRBJ1-3, the V gene TRBV7-9; D remains ambiguous. Germline values: CDR1 SEHNR, CDR2 FQNEAQ (reference sequence). This CDR3 is built from 17 residues. V lost 4 bases and J 2 bases, leaving 18 bases between the germline ends. As DNA, the CDR3 is TGTGCCAGCAGCTCTTTAAGATCGGTTTTGGCTGGAAACACCATATATTTT. Protein product: CASSSLRSVLAGNTIYF.

Many counts were recorded for this clonotype. The chain carries TRBV7-2 and TRBJ1-2; 10 nucleotides agree with TRBD1. There are 12 residues in the CDR3. Germline values: CDR1 SGHTA, CDR2 FQGNSA. With 6 bases clipped from V and 8 bases from J, the junction kept 3 bases outside the gene matches. This CDR3 reads CASRTGGVGYTF. In DNA form, the CDR3 reads TGTGCCAGCAGGACAGGGGGCGTCGGCTACACCTTC.